The T cell receptor beta chain under discussion was sequenced for a study of cytomegalovirus exposure and HLA in healthy donors. In the study overall: A prior study identified 117 million unique TCR beta sequences from about 200 million T cells. Study findings and constraints: Rare TCR sequences predominated, though certain public TCRs were found in many donors. A later analysis associated 15,000 or so TCR beta sequences with HLA alleles at a 0.05 false discovery rate. Segments of the TCR beta V type were, in most cases, productive about 90% or about 30% of the time in an earlier analysis.

The PCR employed 60 Vbeta primers together with 13 Jbeta primers. Sequencing was performed with immunoSEQ multiplex PCR; in TCRdb, only in-frame clones are kept and a portion is missing. The data show 150,000 to 170,000 clones, with more than 75% seen just once and roughly 5.9% held by the top ten. Regarding this clone: Its antigen is still unknown.

Looked up from germline, CDR1 is ENHRY and CDR2 is SYGVKD. J was trimmed by 12 bases and V by 6 bases; bases with no gene match: 16. This CDR3 is 15 amino acids long. The sample was PBMCs. The receptor was derived from a woman between 40 and 55 years old in good health and CMV-seropositive. This rearrangement joins TRBV10-3 to TRBJ1-4; 7 nucleotides match TRBD1. The DNA of the CDR3 is TGTGCCATCAGCCAACAGGGGCCTCAGAATGTGGAACTGTTTTTT. This gives the protein CAISQQGPQNVELFF.